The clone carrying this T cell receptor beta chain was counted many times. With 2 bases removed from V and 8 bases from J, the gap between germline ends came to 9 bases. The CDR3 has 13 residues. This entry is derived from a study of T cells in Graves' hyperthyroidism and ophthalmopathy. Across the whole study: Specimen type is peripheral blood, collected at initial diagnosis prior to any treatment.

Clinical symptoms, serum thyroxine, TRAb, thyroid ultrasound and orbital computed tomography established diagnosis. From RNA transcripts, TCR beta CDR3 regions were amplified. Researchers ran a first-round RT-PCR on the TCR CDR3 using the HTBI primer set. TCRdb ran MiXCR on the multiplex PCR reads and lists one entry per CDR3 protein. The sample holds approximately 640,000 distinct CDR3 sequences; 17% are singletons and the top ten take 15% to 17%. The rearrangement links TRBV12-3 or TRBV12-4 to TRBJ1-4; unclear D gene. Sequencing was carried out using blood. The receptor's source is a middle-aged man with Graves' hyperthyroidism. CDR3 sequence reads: CASSLNLQEKLFF. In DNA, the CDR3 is TGTGCCAGCAGTTTAAACCTCCAGGAAAAACTGTTTTTT.